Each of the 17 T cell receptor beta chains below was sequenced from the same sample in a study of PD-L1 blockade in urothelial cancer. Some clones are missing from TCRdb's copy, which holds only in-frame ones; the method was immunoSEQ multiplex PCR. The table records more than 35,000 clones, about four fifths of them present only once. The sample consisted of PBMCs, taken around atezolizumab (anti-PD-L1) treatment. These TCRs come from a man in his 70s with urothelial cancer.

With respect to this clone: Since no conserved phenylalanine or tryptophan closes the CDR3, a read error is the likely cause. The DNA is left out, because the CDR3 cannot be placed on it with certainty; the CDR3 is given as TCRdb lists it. CDR3 residues: CASSARVL. This chain links TRBV2 with TRBJ1-1. Germline CDR1 is SNHLY and CDR2 is FYNNEI. 8 amino acids form the CDR3, both terminal residues included.

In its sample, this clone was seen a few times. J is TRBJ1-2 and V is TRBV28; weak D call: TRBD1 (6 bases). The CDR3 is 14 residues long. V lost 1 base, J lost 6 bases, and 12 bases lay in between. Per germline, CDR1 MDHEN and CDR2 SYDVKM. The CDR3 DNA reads TGTGCCAGCAGTTTATTAGCCGACAGGCATGGCTACACCTTC. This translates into CASSLLADRHGYTF.

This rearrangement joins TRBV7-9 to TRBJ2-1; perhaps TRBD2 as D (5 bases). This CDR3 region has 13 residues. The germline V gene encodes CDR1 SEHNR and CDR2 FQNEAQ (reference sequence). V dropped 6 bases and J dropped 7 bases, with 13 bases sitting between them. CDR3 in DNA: TGTGCCAGCAGGTTCTCGTTAGCGAATGAGCAGTTCTTC. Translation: CASRFSLANEQFF.

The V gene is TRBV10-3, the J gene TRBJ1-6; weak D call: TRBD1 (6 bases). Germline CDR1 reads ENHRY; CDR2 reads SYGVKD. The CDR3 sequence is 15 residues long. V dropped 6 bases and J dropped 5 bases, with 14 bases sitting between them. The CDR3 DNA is TGTGCCATCAGACAACAGGGATTGAATAATTCACCCCTCCACTTT. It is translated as CAIRQQGLNNSPLHF.

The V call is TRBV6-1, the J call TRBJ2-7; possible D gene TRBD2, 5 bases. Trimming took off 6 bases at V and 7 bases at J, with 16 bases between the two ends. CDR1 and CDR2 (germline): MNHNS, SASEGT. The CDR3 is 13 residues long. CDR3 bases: TGTGCCAGCAGCCTGGTCGGGGTCAGGGAGCAGTACTTC. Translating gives CASSLVGVREQYF.

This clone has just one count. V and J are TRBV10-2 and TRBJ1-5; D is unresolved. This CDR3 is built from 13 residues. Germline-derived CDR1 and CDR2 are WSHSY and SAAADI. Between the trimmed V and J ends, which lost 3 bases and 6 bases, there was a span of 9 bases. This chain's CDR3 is CASSESSTQPQHF. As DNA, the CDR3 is TGCGCCAGCAGTGAAAGTAGTACTCAGCCCCAGCATTTT.

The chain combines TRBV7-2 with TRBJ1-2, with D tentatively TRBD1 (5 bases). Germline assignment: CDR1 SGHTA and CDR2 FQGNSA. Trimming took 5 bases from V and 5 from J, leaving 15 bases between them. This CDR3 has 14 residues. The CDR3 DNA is TGTGCCAGCAGCCGCGGGGGTGGGGTATATGGCTACACCTTC. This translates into CASSRGGGVYGYTF. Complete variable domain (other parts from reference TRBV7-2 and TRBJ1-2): GAGVSQSPSNKVTEKGKDVELRCDPISGHTALYWYRQSLGQGLEFLIYFQGNSAPDKSGLPSDRFSAERTGGSVSTLTIQRTQQEDSAVYLCASSRGGGVYGYTFGSGTRLTVV.

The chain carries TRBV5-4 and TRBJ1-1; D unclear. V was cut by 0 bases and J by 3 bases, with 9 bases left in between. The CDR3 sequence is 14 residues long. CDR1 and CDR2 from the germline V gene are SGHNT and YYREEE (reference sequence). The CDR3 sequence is CASSLDLTDTEAFF. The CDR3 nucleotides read TGTGCCAGCAGCTTGGATCTAACGGACACTGAAGCTTTCTTT.

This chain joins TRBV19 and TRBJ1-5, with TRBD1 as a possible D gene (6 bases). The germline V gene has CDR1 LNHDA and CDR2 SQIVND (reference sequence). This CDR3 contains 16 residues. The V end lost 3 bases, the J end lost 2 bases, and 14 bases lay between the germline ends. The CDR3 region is CASSISMNRGNQPQHF. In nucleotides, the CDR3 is TGTGCCAGTAGTATCAGTATGAACAGGGGCAATCAGCCCCAGCATTTT.

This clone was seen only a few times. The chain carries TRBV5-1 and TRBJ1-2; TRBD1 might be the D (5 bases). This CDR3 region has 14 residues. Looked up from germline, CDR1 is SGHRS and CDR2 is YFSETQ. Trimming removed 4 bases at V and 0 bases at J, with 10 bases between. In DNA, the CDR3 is TGCGCCAGCAGCCCCGACAGCTCTAACTATGGCTACACCTTC. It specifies CASSPDSSNYGYTF.

The CDR3 DNA is TGTGCCAGCAGACCTTCAGGGGGCCTTGGCTATGGCTACACCTTC. Translation gives CASRPSGGLGYGYTF. The V gene is TRBV28, the J gene TRBJ1-2; 8 positions agree with TRBD1. This CDR3 spans 15 amino acids. Trimming at V came to 6 bases and at J to 4 bases, leaving 10 bases not matched to a gene. CDR1 is MDHEN, CDR2 SYDVKM, per germline.

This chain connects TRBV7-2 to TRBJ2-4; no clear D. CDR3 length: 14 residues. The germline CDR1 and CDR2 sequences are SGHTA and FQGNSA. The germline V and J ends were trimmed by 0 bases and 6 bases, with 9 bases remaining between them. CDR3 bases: TGTGCCAGCAGCTTAGCGGTGGCGGCAAACATTCAGTACTTC. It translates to CASSLAVAANIQYF. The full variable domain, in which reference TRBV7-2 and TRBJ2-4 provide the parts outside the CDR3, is GAGVSQSPSNKVTEKGKDVELRCDPISGHTALYWYRQSLGQGLEFLIYFQGNSAPDKSGLPSDRFSAERTGGSVSTLTIQRTQQEDSAVYLCASSLAVAANIQYFGAGTRLSVL.

The CDR3 protein is CASSLVGQGYNEQFF. Here the CDR3 DNA reads TGTGCCAGCAGCTTGGTAGGACAGGGTTACAATGAGCAGTTCTTC. This sequence joins TRBV5-8 and TRBJ2-1; 8 bases are shared with TRBD1. Germline-derived CDR1 and CDR2 are SGHTS and YDEGEE. J was trimmed by 4 bases and V by 0 bases; bases with no gene match: 3. The CDR3 contains 15 residues.

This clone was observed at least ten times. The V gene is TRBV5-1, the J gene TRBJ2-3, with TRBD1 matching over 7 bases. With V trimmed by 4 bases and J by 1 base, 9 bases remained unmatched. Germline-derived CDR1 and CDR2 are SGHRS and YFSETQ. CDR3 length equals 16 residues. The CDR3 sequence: CASSESQGWRTDTQYF. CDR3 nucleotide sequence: TGCGCCAGCAGCGAATCACAGGGGTGGCGCACAGATACGCAGTATTTT.

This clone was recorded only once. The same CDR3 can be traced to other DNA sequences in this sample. The CDR3 protein is CASSSGQGYGYTF. The DNA for the CDR3 is TGTGCCAGCAGCTCGGGGCAGGGGTATGGCTACACCTTC. The chain employs TRBV7-2 and TRBJ1-2; maybe TRBD1 (6 bases). Germline V gene data show CDR1 as SGHTA and CDR2 as FQGNSA. CDR3 length: 13 residues. V was pared by 4 bases and J by 5 bases, with 11 bases between. Full variable domain (outside the CDR3, taken from reference TRBV7-2 and TRBJ1-2): GAGVSQSPSNKVTEKGKDVELRCDPISGHTALYWYRQSLGQGLEFLIYFQGNSAPDKSGLPSDRFSAERTGGSVSTLTIQRTQQEDSAVYLCASSSGQGYGYTFGSGTRLTVV.

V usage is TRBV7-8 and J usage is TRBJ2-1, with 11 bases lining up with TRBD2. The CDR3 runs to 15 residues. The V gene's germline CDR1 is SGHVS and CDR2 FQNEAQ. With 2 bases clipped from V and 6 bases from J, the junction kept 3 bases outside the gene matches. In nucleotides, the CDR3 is TGTGCCAGCAGCTTACTAGCGGGAGGCCGCAATGAGCAGTTCTTC. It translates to CASSLLAGGRNEQFF.

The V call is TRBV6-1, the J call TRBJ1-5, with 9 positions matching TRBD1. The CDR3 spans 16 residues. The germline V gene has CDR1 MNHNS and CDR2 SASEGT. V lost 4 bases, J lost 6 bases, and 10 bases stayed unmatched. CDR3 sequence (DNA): TGTGCCAGCAGTGCAAAACCGGGACAGGGCAGTCAGCCCCAGCATTTT. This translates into CASSAKPGQGSQPQHF.